This T cell receptor beta chain originates from a study of OX40 agonist ivuxolimab in advanced cancers. The overall study: Patients were treated with ivuxolimab, an agonistic anti-OX40 (CD134) antibody.

V dropped 6 bases and J dropped 0; count of bases not matched to a gene: 9. CDR1 and CDR2 (germline): LNHNV, YYDKDF (reference sequence). The CDR3 consists of 16 residues. The investigators sampled blood at baseline, at cycle 4 day 1, and at cycle 7 day 1. TCRdb's table, derived via immunoSEQ multiplex PCR, lists solely in-frame clones and lacks some. Of 55,000 to 70,000 clones detected, over 75% appear once; the ten largest clones hold roughly 2%. This TCR came from an adult with an advanced solid tumor such as melanoma, head and neck, liver or kidney cancer. The chain employs TRBV15 and TRBJ2-3; 7 bases match TRBD1. This sample comprised CD4+ or CD8+ T cells sorted from blood, obtained in a trial of the OX40 agonist ivuxolimab. The CDR3 protein is CATSPGQEPSTDTQYF. CDR3 nucleotides: TGTGCCACCAGTCCAGGACAGGAGCCTAGCACAGATACGCAGTATTTT.